Listed here are 23 T cell receptor beta chains from one sample, sequenced in a study of tumor-infiltrating lymphocytes in glioblastoma multiforme. Three nested ARM-PCR rounds with V-beta and C-beta primers built TCRB libraries. TCRdb re-called the multiplex PCR reads with MiXCR, one entry per CDR3 protein. The table shows more than 13,000 distinct CDR3 sequences, with 65% to 80% occurring only once. The specimen sequenced was brain tumor tissue. These TCRs come from a male donor with glioblastoma.

As to this clonotype: The junction departs from germline at one end; a sequencing error may be responsible. The chain uses TRBV10-3 and TRBJ2-1; 8 bases map to TRBD2. The CDR3 is 13 amino acids. CDR1 ENHRY and CDR2 SYGVKD come from the germline V gene. CDR3 amino acids: CAIGDGTSNEQFF. The CDR3 nucleotides read TGTGCCATCGGTGATGGGACTAGCAATGAGCAGTTCTTC.

The J gene is TRBJ1-1, the V gene TRBV12-3 or TRBV12-4, with D hard to call. The length of the CDR3 is 11 residues. The CDR3 loop is CTSIRTAEAFF. CDR3 coding DNA: TGTACTAGCATTCGGACCGCTGAAGCTTTCTTT.

To note about this clonotype: A read error is likely, as this CDR3 ends without the conserved phenylalanine or tryptophan. This chain connects TRBV6-2 or TRBV6-3 to TRBJ2-2; D is perhaps TRBD1 or TRBD2 (5 bases each). Deletions cut 6 bases from V and 2 bases from J, with 16 bases between. The germline V gene has CDR1 MNHEY and CDR2 SVGEGT. CDR3 size: 16 residues. The CDR3 protein is CASRDGRDLNTGELFL. The CDR3 region has the DNA TGTGCCAGCAGGGACGGCCGGGACCTAAACACCGGGGAGCTGTTTCTT.

With respect to this clonotype: One junction end disagrees with the germline gene, perhaps due to a read error. The chain is built from TRBV20-1 and TRBJ2-7; no clear D gene. Germline CDR1 reads DFQATT; CDR2 reads SNEGSKA (reference sequence). The CDR3 runs 12 residues. This CDR3 reads CNARTPVCEQYF. The CDR3 DNA reads TGCAATGCTAGAACCCCGGTATGCGAGCAGTACTTC.

This clonotype was recorded a few times. The junction differs from germline at one of its ends, possibly a read error. This chain uses TRBV6-1 with TRBJ2-7; the D is unclear. The CDR3 consists of 13 residues. Germline CDR1 MNHNS, CDR2 SASEGT. The CDR3 loop reads CASHLASHYEQHF. In DNA, the CDR3 is TGTGCCAGTCACTTAGCTTCGCACTACGAGCAGCACTTC.

On this clonotype: Sequence at one end of the junction differs from germline and may be a read error. The V call is TRBV10-2, the J call TRBJ2-7; 8 bases line up with TRBD1. Per the germline V gene, CDR1 is WSHSY and CDR2 is SAAADI. There are 16 residues in the CDR3. CDR3 sequence (DNA): TGCGCTAGCAGTGTCGAGGCAGGGGGCTGGTCCTACGAGCAGTACTTC. Its translation: CASSVEAGGWSYEQYF.

A remark on this clonotype: This sequence may be a read error, since a much larger clone differs from it by one base. The genes are TRBV11-2 and TRBJ2-2; D is undetermined. The CDR3 is 16 residues long. Germline V gene lookup returns CDR1 SGHAT and CDR2 FQNNGV. This chain's CDR3 is CSSSLNSWGGTGELFF. The CDR3 DNA is TGTTCCAGCAGCTTAAATAGCTGGGGTGGAACCGGGGAGCTGTTTTTT.

Note on this clonotype: Its ends do not fully match the called genes, so a read error is possible. DNA for the CDR3: TGTGCCAGCAGTTACGGGGGCCCTAGCGGGGCTAACTACGAGCAGAACTTC. The encoded protein is CASSYGGPSGANYEQNF. J is TRBJ2-7 and V is TRBV6-2 or TRBV6-3; 9 bases are shared with TRBD2. CDR1 and CDR2 from the germline V gene are MNHEY and SVGEGT. The CDR3 has 17 residues.

Comments on this clonotype: The junction shows a germline mismatch at one end, possibly a read error. The rearrangement joins TRBV5-5 to TRBJ2-5; D tentatively fits TRBD1 or TRBD2 (5 bases each). CDR3 length: 12 residues. The germline V gene has CDR1 SGHKS and CDR2 YYEKEE (reference sequence). The CDR3 DNA reads as TGTGCCAGCAGCTTGGGGGACGAGACACAGCACTTC. Residues: CASSLGDETQHF.

Notes on this clonotype: A read error may explain this, as a much larger clone is one base away. V gene TRBV5-8 combines with J gene TRBJ1-2; D not resolved. This CDR3 is built from 14 residues. V was trimmed by 5 bases and J by 5 bases, leaving 16 bases between them. Germline assignment: CDR1 SGHTS and CDR2 YDEGEE. CDR3 coding DNA: TGTGCCAGCAGACTGTCGGGCAGGCTTTATGGCTACACCTTC. It yields the protein CASRLSGRLYGYTF. Supplemented by reference TRBV5-8 and TRBJ1-2, the full variable domain reads EAGVTQSPTHLIKTRGQQATLRCSPISGHTSVYWYQQALGLGLQFLLWYDEGEERNRGNFPPRFSGRQFPNYSSELNVNALELEDSALYLCASRLSGRLYGYTFGSGTRLTVV.

Note on this clonotype: Since no conserved phenylalanine or tryptophan closes the CDR3, a read error is the likely cause. The chain couples TRBV6-2 or TRBV6-3 to TRBJ2-3; D possibly uses TRBD1 or TRBD2 (5 bases each). This CDR3 region has 15 residues. The ends were cut back, 2 bases at V and 2 bases at J, with 11 bases in the middle. Germline assignment: CDR1 MNHEY and CDR2 SVGEGT. The CDR3: CASSYQEGITDTQYL. CDR3 DNA sequence: TGTGCCAGCAGTTACCAAGAGGGGATCACAGATACGCAGTATTTG.

This CDR3 reads CASSLTPTGGTSNEQFF. The CDR3 region has the DNA TGTGCCAGCAGCCTCACCCCGACTGGCGGAACAAGCAATGAGCAGTTCTTC. V gene TRBV6-5 combines with J gene TRBJ2-1; no firm D call. Germline loops: CDR1 MNHEY, CDR2 SVGAGI. The ends were cut back, 6 bases at V and 6 bases at J, with 24 bases in the middle. This CDR3 has 17 residues.

Concerning this clonotype itself: A junction boundary mismatches the germline segment, possibly from a read error. V is TRBV5-1 and J is TRBJ2-3; 8 nucleotides agree with TRBD2. This CDR3 comprises 16 residues. CDR1 is SGHRS, CDR2 YFSETQ, per germline. The CDR3 DNA follows: TGCTCCAGCAGGTCCTCCCTAGCGGGCCCCACATATACGCAGTATTTT. It yields the protein CSSRSSLAGPTYTQYF. The whole variable domain, filled in from reference TRBV5-1 and TRBJ2-3, reads KAGVTQTPRYLIKTRGQQVTLSCSPISGHRSVSWYQQTPGQGLQFLFEYFSETQRNKGNFPGRFSGRQFSNSRSEMNVSTLELGDSALYLCSSRSSLAGPTYTQYFGPGTRLTVL.

As regards this clonotype: The CDR3 ends on some other residue instead of the conserved phenylalanine or tryptophan, so this is likely a read error. The CDR3 coding sequence is TGTGCCAGCAGTTTCCAGACAAACACCGGGGAGCTGTTTCTT. It translates to CASSFQTNTGELFL. V usage is TRBV12-3 or TRBV12-4 and J usage is TRBJ2-2, with D unresolved. This CDR3 is built from 14 residues. V shed 3 bases and J shed 2 bases, with 7 bases lying between them.

The chain carries TRBV5-6 and TRBJ2-7, with D maybe TRBD2 (6 bases). CDR1 and CDR2 from the germline V gene are SGHDT and YYEEEE. V lost 0 bases and J lost 3, with 13 bases in between. The CDR3 is 15 residues long. CDR3 DNA sequence: TGTGCCAGCAGCTTGGGGGCTAGCGAGAGCTACGAGCAGTACTTC. It specifies CASSLGASESYEQYF.

This clonotype was seen a handful of times. The V and J genes are TRBV29-1 and TRBJ1-1, with D maybe TRBD1 (5 bases). The germline V and J ends were trimmed by 5 bases and 6 bases, with 13 bases remaining between them. The length of the CDR3 is 12 residues. Germline-derived CDR1 and CDR2 are SQVTM and ANQGSEA. The CDR3 nucleotides are TGCAGCGTTCCCGGCCGACAGTCTGAAGCTTTCTTT. Translation: CSVPGRQSEAFF.

A word on this clonotype: The junction does not match germline at one end; this may be a read error. The gene calls are TRBV7-8 and TRBJ2-1; the match to TRBD2 covers 8 bases. This CDR3 spans 17 amino acids. Germline V gives CDR1 SGHVS, CDR2 FQNEAQ. Here the CDR3 DNA reads TGTGCCAGCAGCTTAACGGGTTTAGCGGGATCCTATAATGAGCAGTTCTTC. Its protein product is CASSLTGLAGSYNEQFF.

Comments on this clonotype: This is likely a read error, given that the CDR3 carries no conserved phenylalanine or tryptophan at its end. This sequence joins TRBV29-1 and TRBJ1-1; D is perhaps TRBD1 (6 bases). V lost 6 bases and J lost 2, with 10 bases in between. The CDR3 consists of 12 residues. Germline V CDR1 and CDR2: SQVTM, ANQGSEA. DNA for the CDR3: TGCAGCGTGGGACACAGCAACACTGAAGCTTTCGTT. Its protein product is CSVGHSNTEAFV.

Worth noting for this clonotype: One junction end disagrees with the germline gene, perhaps due to a read error. CDR3 nucleotides: TGTGCCAGCAGCCCACTTGCGGGAGAGGATGAGCAGCTCTTC. This translates into CASSPLAGEDEQLF. The chain joins TRBV11-2 to TRBJ2-1; the match to TRBD2 covers 7 bases. Germline values: CDR1 SGHAT, CDR2 FQNNGV. This CDR3 has 14 residues.

Of note for this clonotype: The junction departs from germline at one end; a sequencing error may be responsible. The V and J genes are TRBV11-3 and TRBJ2-3, with D unclear. CDR1 is SGHNT, CDR2 YENEEA, per germline. The CDR3 sequence is 12 residues long. In DNA form, the CDR3 reads TGTGCCAGCAGCTTAATCACAGTTACGCAGTATTTT. Its translation is CASSLITVTQYF.

The V call is TRBV29-1, the J call TRBJ1-2, with 7 nucleotides matching TRBD1. The CDR3 loop spans 14 amino acids. Germline CDR1 reads SQVTM; CDR2 reads ANQGSEA. The V segment lost 6 bases and the J segment 7 bases; nucleotides outside the gene matches: 14. CDR3 amino acids: CSVLDRAERGGYTF. The CDR3 nucleotides read TGCAGCGTCCTAGACAGGGCAGAGAGAGGTGGCTACACCTTC.

Worth noting for this clonotype: Just one base apart from a much larger clone, this may be a read error. V usage is TRBV11-2 and J usage is TRBJ2-7, with D perhaps TRBD2 (6 bases). CDR3 length equals 14 residues. The germline gives CDR1 SGHAT, CDR2 FQNNGV. CDR3 sequence reads: CASSLGSSVYKQYF. The CDR3 DNA reads as TGTGCCAGCAGCTTAGGCTCTAGCGTCTACAAGCAGTACTTC.

This rearrangement joins TRBV4-1 to TRBJ2-1; 7 bases line up with TRBD1. The CDR3 is 17 residues long. Germline V gives CDR1 MGHRA, CDR2 YSYEKL. V lost 3 bases to trimming and J lost 5 bases; unmatched junction nucleotides: 13. CDR3 region: CASSQDRYLVSHNEQFF. CDR3 coding DNA: TGCGCCAGCAGCCAGGACAGGTACCTCGTTTCCCACAATGAGCAGTTCTTC.